This TCR beta chain was captured by sequencing in a study of shared clonotypes between healthy human individuals (dated by TCRdb to about 2020). For the wider study: The cohort included a few men and two women between 18 and 49 years of age. Per donor, leukapheresis produced somewhere between about 0.85 and 8.9 billion PBMCs. Blood TCR repertoires of four to six healthy adults were deeply sequenced to estimate repertoire size and the extent of clonotype sharing between individuals. For each donor, CD4 naive and CD4 memory were each given three plates, CD8 naive was given two plates, and CD8 memory was given one plate. To increase sequencing depth and limit assay-specific biases, different laboratories used diverse techniques to prepare libraries and sequence TCR repertoires.

The CDR3 numbers 17 residues from cysteine through phenylalanine. Solely the CDR3 DNA is kept, with 51 bases framed from the first base. The germline V gene provides CDR1 MGHRA and CDR2 YSYEKL. V and J lose 4 bases and 1 base, and a span of 17 bases separates them. What the study reported, not specific to this receptor: When four donors were compared, the shared fraction of clonotypes was about 5% for naive CD4, over 3% for naive CD8, roughly 2.5% for memory CD4, and around 0.4% for memory CD8. Because the study included only a small number of donors, the genetic and exposure-history diversity represented was limited. Even with the large sequencing depth, rarefaction of the sorted-subset datasets indicated that sequencing was incomplete. Pairwise subsampling indicated that sequencing depth was expected to affect the degree of clonotype sharing among donors. Naive subsets generally had larger estimated clonotype richness than memory subsets. Clonotypes shared by all four sorted-subset donors showed higher generation probabilities than non-shared clonotypes. Only blood was sampled, and tissue TCR repertoires likely differ from those in blood.

For this clone: Its antigen is currently not known. No much larger clone is present one base from it, and per-base qualities are unavailable.

The donors were healthy, HIV-negative adults with no recently reported acute infections or vaccinations. All donors were Caucasian adults living in Nashville, Tennessee, USA. CD4+ T cells were enriched through magnetic negative selection, after which naive cells were positively selected on CD45RA and the remaining negative fraction served as the memory subset. Blood was collected by leukapheresis, and PBMCs were isolated by Ficoll-Histopaque density gradient centrifugation and then cryopreserved in liquid nitrogen vapor phase. Purity and quantity of every magnetically sorted T cell population were checked by analytical flow cytometry. Each sorted fraction had its genomic DNA isolated and then quantified by UV absorbance on a Nanodrop 2000c. Using the deep immunoSEQ assay, multiplex PCR amplified TCR CDR3 regions from genomic DNA. Extracted genomic DNA from each cell subset was distributed evenly across all wells of several immunoSEQ 96-well plates, and each plate was treated as a replicate. For sorted subsets, each replicate PCR was loaded with 200 to 250 ng genomic DNA, equivalent to 30,000 or so T cell genomes. The purified libraries were quantified using a Qubit 3.0 fluorometer, sized with a Bioanalyzer 2100, and then quantified again using the KAPA Library Quantification kit. Each immunoSEQ 96-well plate was sequenced on its own single-read 150-cycle Illumina NextSeq 550 flow cell. The study's own analysis went as follows. Because the immunoSEQ output included only junctional sequences and no quality scores, the filtering could not be the same as the filtering used for full-length reads. To assign V/J genes and CDR3, sequences were annotated using PyIR, a Python wrapper for IgBLAST v1.9, with IMGT germline references. Reads with weak V/J assignments (E-value above 1e-6), missing CDR3, stop codons, out-of-frame junctions, or ambiguous translated residues were removed. A V3J clonotype was defined by an identical inferred V gene, J gene, and CDR3 amino acid sequence. Percentage overlap between repertoires was calculated by dividing the number of shared unique clonotypes by the size of the smaller repertoire. Three approaches were used to assess repertoire richness: RTK rarefaction, the Chao1 estimator, and Recon v2.1 estimates of unobserved clonotypes. Generation probabilities were computed with OLGA for all TCRbeta clonotypes obtained by the gDNA method from four donors. TCRdb stores this immuneACCESS table with in-frame sequences only. Part of the clones is absent; in the studies checked, under half of the shortfall reflects unresolved V genes, and no reason is known for the rest. The D gene and trimming were derived from the DNA, and the V and J assignments and clone size from that table. The sample table contains around 2.5 million clones; only one count was recorded for approximately 93% of them. The ten largest clones capture around 0.4% of the sample.

The TCR comes from a man younger than 35 in good health. Some clones in this sample may be carry-over from other donors' samples. This receptor chain uses TRBV4-1 and TRBJ1-3; the best D guess is TRBD1, with 5 bases matching. The material sequenced was naive CD4+ T cells from PBMCs. According to the study, the label for this sample's cell subset or site signals: CD45RA+ positively selected. The CDR3 amino acid sequence is: CASSLEGSVGSGNTIYF. The DNA sequence follows: TGCGCCAGCAGCCTAGAGGGGTCGGTGGGATCTGGAAACACCATATATTTT.